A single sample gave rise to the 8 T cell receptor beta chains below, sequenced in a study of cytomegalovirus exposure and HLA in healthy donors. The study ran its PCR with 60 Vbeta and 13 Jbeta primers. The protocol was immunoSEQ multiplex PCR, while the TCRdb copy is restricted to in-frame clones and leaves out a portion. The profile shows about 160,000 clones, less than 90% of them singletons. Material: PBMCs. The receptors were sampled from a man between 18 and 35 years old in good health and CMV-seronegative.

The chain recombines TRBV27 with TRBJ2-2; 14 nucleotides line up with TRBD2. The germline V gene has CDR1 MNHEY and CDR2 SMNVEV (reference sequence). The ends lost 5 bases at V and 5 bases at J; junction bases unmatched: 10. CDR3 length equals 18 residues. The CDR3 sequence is CASSPYHGTSGGTGELFF. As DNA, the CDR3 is TGTGCCAGCAGTCCCTACCACGGGACTAGCGGGGGTACCGGGGAGCTGTTTTTT.

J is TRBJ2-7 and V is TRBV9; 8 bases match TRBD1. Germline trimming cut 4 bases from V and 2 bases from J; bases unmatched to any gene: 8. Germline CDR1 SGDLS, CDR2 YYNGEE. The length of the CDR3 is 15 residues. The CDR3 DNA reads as TGTGCCAGCAGCTCTCGACAGGGGTCTGCCTACGAGCAGTACTTC. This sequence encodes CASSSRQGSAYEQYF.

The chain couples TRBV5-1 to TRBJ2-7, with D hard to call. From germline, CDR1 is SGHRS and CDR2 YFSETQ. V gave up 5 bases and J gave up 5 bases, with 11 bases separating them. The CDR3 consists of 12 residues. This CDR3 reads CASSRDLDEQYF. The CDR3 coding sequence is TGCGCCAGCAGTCGAGACTTGGACGAGCAGTACTTC.

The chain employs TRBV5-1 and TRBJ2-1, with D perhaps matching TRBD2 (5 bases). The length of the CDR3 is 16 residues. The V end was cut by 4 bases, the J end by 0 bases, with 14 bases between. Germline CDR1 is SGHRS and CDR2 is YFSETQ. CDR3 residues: CASSLDRGSSYNEQFF. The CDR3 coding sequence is TGCGCCAGCAGCCTGGACCGAGGGAGCTCCTACAATGAGCAGTTCTTC.

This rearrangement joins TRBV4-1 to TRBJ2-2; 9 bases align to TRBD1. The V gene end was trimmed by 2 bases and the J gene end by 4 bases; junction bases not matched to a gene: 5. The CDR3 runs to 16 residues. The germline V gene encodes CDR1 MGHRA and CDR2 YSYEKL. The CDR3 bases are TGCGCCAGCAGCCAACAACAGGGGGCAGGCACCGGGGAGCTGTTTTTT. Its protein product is CASSQQQGAGTGELFF.

The CDR3 protein is CASSPIGGNTEAFF. The CDR3 DNA is TGTGCCAGCTCACCGATAGGGGGTAACACTGAAGCTTTCTTT. This chain joins TRBV18 and TRBJ1-1; a weak D match, TRBD1 (6 bases). With 3 bases removed from V and 2 bases from J, the gap between germline ends came to 10 bases. The germline CDR1 and CDR2 sequences are KGHSH and LQKENI. The CDR3 spans 14 residues.

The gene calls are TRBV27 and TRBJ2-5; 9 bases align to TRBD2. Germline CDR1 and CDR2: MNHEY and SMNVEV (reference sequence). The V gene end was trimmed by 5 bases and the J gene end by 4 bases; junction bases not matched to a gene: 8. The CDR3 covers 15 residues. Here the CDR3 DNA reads TGTGCCAGCAGTATACATAGCGGGAGTCCAGAGACCCAGTACTTC. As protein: CASSIHSGSPETQYF.

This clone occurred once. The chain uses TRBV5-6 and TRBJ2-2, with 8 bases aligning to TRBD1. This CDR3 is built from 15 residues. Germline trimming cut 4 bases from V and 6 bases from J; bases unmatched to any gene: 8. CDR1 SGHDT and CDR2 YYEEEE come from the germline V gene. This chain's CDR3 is CASSRRGLRAGELFF. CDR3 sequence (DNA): TGTGCCAGCAGCCGCAGGGGGCTGAGGGCCGGGGAGCTGTTTTTT.